The present entry profiles one T cell receptor (beta chain) with its context. This sample is drawn from a study of sequential checkpoint blockade in melanoma. Study summary: Randomization was 1:1 between first-line nivolumab→ipilimumab and ipilimumab→nivolumab. Maintenance nivolumab came after either treatment sequence.

As to treatment: randomized to nivolumab then ipilimumab (arm A) or the reverse (arm B). Live CD3+CD8+ CD19− CD56− cells were sorted from PBMCs. Germline V gene sequence: CDR1 SGHTA, CDR2 FQGNSA. This CDR3 has 15 amino acids. Germline trimming cut 7 bases from V and 6 bases from J; bases unmatched to any gene: 7. TCRdb's table, derived via immunoSEQ multiplex PCR, lists solely in-frame clones and lacks some. The repertoire includes about 16,000 clones, around 92% of them detected once, and about 22% sits in the top ten. V is TRBV7-2 and J is TRBJ2-7; the match to TRBD2 covers 15 bases. Sample: CD8+ T cells sorted from blood (inferred from file names), taken from a patient given nivolumab and ipilimumab in sequence. The receptor was isolated from a human donor with melanoma. The CDR3 loop reads CASNPRTSGRVEQYF. In DNA, the CDR3 is TGTGCCAGCAACCCGAGGACTAGCGGGAGGGTCGAGCAGTACTTC. The full variable domain, completed using reference TRBV7-2 and TRBJ2-7, is GAGVSQSPSNKVTEKGKDVELRCDPISGHTALYWYRQSLGQGLEFLIYFQGNSAPDKSGLPSDRFSAERTGGSVSTLTIQRTQQEDSAVYLCASNPRTSGRVEQYFGPGTRLTVT.